These 8 T cell receptor beta chains were all obtained from the same sample, sequenced in a study of T cell repertoires in cytomegalovirus infection. Via MiXCR, TCRdb re-called the reads, giving one row per CDR3 protein. The sample gives hundreds of thousands of distinct CDR3 sequences, around a sixth of which show up once; more than 10% is in the top ten. Source material: PBMCs. These receptors were taken from a human donor in good health (CMV status not recorded). Some clones in this sample may be carry-over from other donors' samples.

This clonotype showed up many times. The chain has TRBV6-5 and TRBJ1-6, with D uncertain. V lost 4 bases and J lost 7, with 11 bases in between. This CDR3 is 14 amino acids long. Germline lookup yields CDR1 MNHEY and CDR2 SVGAGI. This CDR3 is CASSLRARNSPLHF. CDR3 coding DNA: TGTGCCAGCAGTTTAAGGGCGAGGAATTCACCCCTCCACTTT.

The table lists this clonotype with a few counts. This chain uses TRBV5-4 with TRBJ2-7, with D possibly being TRBD1 or TRBD2 (5 bases each). This CDR3 region has 15 residues. Germline V gene lookup returns CDR1 SGHNT and CDR2 YYREEE (reference sequence). V was pared by 4 bases and J by 5 bases, with 19 bases between. The CDR3 protein is CASSPRGETPDEQYF. The CDR3 DNA reads TGTGCCAGCAGCCCCAGAGGGGAAACCCCCGACGAGCAGTACTTC.

This clonotype was seen only a few times. V and J are TRBV18 and TRBJ1-1; unclear D gene. The V end lost 3 bases, the J end lost 1 base, and 15 bases lay between the germline ends. Germline lookup yields CDR1 KGHSH and CDR2 LQKENI. The CDR3 has 16 amino acids. The CDR3 sequence: CASSPRTGTSNTEAFF. As DNA, the CDR3 is TGTGCCAGCTCACCCCGGACGGGAACTTCGAACACTGAAGCTTTCTTT.

This chain uses TRBV2 with TRBJ2-3; 10 bases are shared with TRBD2. The CDR3 loop spans 17 amino acids. The J segment lost 3 bases and the V segment lost 6 bases, leaving 12 bases of the junction unmatched. Germline values: CDR1 SNHLY, CDR2 FYNNEI. This CDR3 reads CASSAGHNSGRTDTQYF. The DNA of the CDR3 is TGTGCCAGCAGCGCCGGGCACAATAGCGGGAGGACAGATACGCAGTATTTT. Combining the CDR3 with reference TRBV2 and TRBJ2-3 gives the whole variable domain EPEVTQTPSHQVTQMGQEVILRCVPISNHLYFYWYRQILGQKVEFLVSFYNNEISEKSEIFDDQFSVERPDGSNFTLKIRSTKLEDSAMYFCASSAGHNSGRTDTQYFGPGTRLTVL.

This clonotype showed up many times. The chain is built from TRBV7-9 and TRBJ2-1, with 9 bases that match TRBD1. The trim removed 5 bases at V and 9 bases at J, leaving 11 bases unmatched. CDR1 is SEHNR and CDR2 is FQNEAQ in the germline V gene (reference sequence). This CDR3 comprises 15 residues. The CDR3 sequence: CASSVTGQGSIEQFF. As DNA, the CDR3 is TGTGCCAGCAGCGTAACGGGACAGGGCTCTATTGAGCAGTTCTTC.

This clonotype was counted a few times. The rearrangement uses TRBV28 and TRBJ2-1, with D unresolved. V lost 10 bases and J lost 9, with 25 bases in between. Germline values: CDR1 MDHEN, CDR2 SYDVKM. The CDR3 length is 15 residues. The CDR3, as DNA: TGTGCCACCCTATTAACGAGGCCCTCCTGGGGTGAGCAGTTCTTC. It is translated as CATLLTRPSWGEQFF. The full variable domain, its missing parts supplied by reference TRBV28 and TRBJ2-1, is DVKVTQSSRYLVKRTGEKVFLECVQDMDHENMFWYRQDPGLGLRLIYFSYDVKMKEKGDIPEGYSVSREKKERFSLILESASTNQTSMYLCATLLTRPSWGEQFFGPGTRLTVL.

V is TRBV7-2 and J is TRBJ2-1, with TRBD2 identical over 9 bases. Germline V CDR1 and CDR2: SGHTA, FQGNSA. This CDR3 is 14 amino acids long. The V and J ends lost 6 bases and 8 bases, in that order; junction bases with no gene match: 8. In nucleotides, the CDR3 is TGTGCCAGCAGACGCGGGGGGGCCCCGGATGAGCAGTTCTTC. Translated, it gives CASRRGGAPDEQFF.

This clonotype came up a few times. This rearrangement joins TRBV5-4 to TRBJ1-1; D might be TRBD1 (5 bases). Germline V gene lookup returns CDR1 SGHNT and CDR2 YYREEE (reference sequence). V shed 0 bases and J shed 5 bases, with 8 bases lying between them. The CDR3 is made up of 13 amino acids. The CDR3 loop reads CASSLARETEAFF. The DNA for the CDR3 is TGTGCCAGCAGCTTGGCCAGGGAGACTGAAGCTTTCTTT.